The entry below describes one TCR beta chain. A much larger clone differs by one base, so this may be a read error. Preparation of the TCRbeta library used unique molecular identifiers. Each CDR3 protein is one row after TCRdb ran MiXCR on the PCR reads. Here the sample spans 100,000 to 120,000 distinct CDR3 sequences, 10% being singletons. These data belong to a study of T-cell reconstitution after alpha-beta-depleted transplantation in children. CDR1 and CDR2 (germline): ENHRY, SYGVKD. There are 12 residues in the CDR3. Sequenced here: PBMCs from the stem cell graft donor, sampled from the stem cell graft. V is TRBV10-3 and J is TRBJ1-3; tentative D call: TRBD1 (5 bases). The TCR sequence derives from a human donor who donated a stem cell graft to a child with acute lymphoblastic leukemia. CDR3 nucleotide sequence: TGTGCCATCAGTGAGTCGCTCGGGGGGTCCCATTTT. It translates to CAISESLGGSHF.